The source of this TCR beta chain is a study of T cell responses to AZD1222 COVID-19 vaccine. Broader study findings: It was only after the peak T cell response that any repertoires were sampled.

The CDR3 spans 13 residues. Looked up from germline, CDR1 is MDHEN and CDR2 is SYDVKM. V lost 9 bases, J lost 2 bases, and 12 bases lay in between. For this clone: Antigen specificity is unknown.

Clones were sequenced by immunoSEQ multiplex PCR, and TCRdb holds only the in-frame ones, with some missing. Of more than 90,000 clones in the sample, 80% to 85% were seen once. The chain employs TRBV28 and TRBJ2-3; D is perhaps TRBD1 or TRBD2 (5 bases each). The sample was peripheral blood, taken on day 0 of AZD1222 vaccination. The TCR comes from an adult in good health. CDR3 sequence: CASYGTLTDTQYF. The CDR3 nucleotides are TGTGCCAGTTATGGGACCCTCACAGATACGCAGTATTTT. The variable domain in full, completed from reference TRBV28 and TRBJ2-3, reads DVKVTQSSRYLVKRTGEKVFLECVQDMDHENMFWYRQDPGLGLRLIYFSYDVKMKEKGDIPEGYSVSREKKERFSLILESASTNQTSMYLCASYGTLTDTQYFGPGTRLTVL.